This entry lists 22 T cell receptor beta chains sequenced from one sample in a study of blood T cell repertoires in COVID-19. Libraries were prepared by immunoSEQ multiplex PCR; TCRdb keeps only in-frame clonotypes and omits some of them. In the table there are roughly 150,000 clones, around 79% of which are singletons. Sequencing was performed on peripheral blood. The origin of the receptors is a middle-aged man with active or convalescent COVID-19.

The chain combines TRBV10-3 with TRBJ2-5; D is perhaps TRBD1 (6 bases). Trimming removed 3 bases from V and 5 bases from J, with 10 bases in between. CDR3 length: 13 amino acids. The germline gives CDR1 ENHRY, CDR2 SYGVKD. The CDR3 is CAISEGGRETQYF. The CDR3 DNA sequence: TGTGCCATCAGTGAAGGGGGTCGGGAGACCCAGTACTTC.

The V gene is TRBV5-1, the J gene TRBJ2-6; TRBD2 is a possible D gene (6 bases). V lost 3 bases and J lost 0, with 10 bases in between. Germline loops: CDR1 SGHRS, CDR2 YFSETQ. There are 16 residues in the CDR3. The CDR3 reads CASSSGLLSGANVLTF. The CDR3 DNA follows: TGCGCCAGCAGCTCGGGACTTCTCTCTGGGGCCAACGTCCTGACTTTC.

The chain recombines TRBV7-2 with TRBJ1-3; D is unclear. This CDR3 has 18 residues. The V gene lost 3 bases and the J gene lost 0 bases, with 18 bases spanning the gap. Germline V gene lookup returns CDR1 SGHTA and CDR2 FQGNSA. The CDR3 reads CASSFLADLPGSGNTIYF. CDR3 DNA: TGTGCCAGCAGCTTTCTGGCCGACTTACCTGGCTCTGGAAACACCATATATTTT. Based on the CDR3 plus reference TRBV7-2 and TRBJ1-3, the full variable domain is GAGVSQSPSNKVTEKGKDVELRCDPISGHTALYWYRQSLGQGLEFLIYFQGNSAPDKSGLPSDRFSAERTGGSVSTLTIQRTQQEDSAVYLCASSFLADLPGSGNTIYFGEGSWLTVV.

The V and J genes are TRBV5-1 and TRBJ2-7, with 8 bases fitting TRBD2. The CDR3 covers 16 residues. Germline V lookup: CDR1 SGHRS, CDR2 YFSETQ. Unmatched junction bases numbered 9, after V lost 3 bases and J lost 1 base. The CDR3 protein is CASSSSGAGGSYEQYF. The CDR3, as DNA: TGCGCCAGCAGCTCCTCCGGGGCGGGAGGTTCCTACGAGCAGTACTTC.

The rearrangement joins TRBV11-3 to TRBJ2-3; weak D call: TRBD2 (6 bases). The length of the CDR3 is 15 residues. V lost 0 bases and J lost 4, with 11 bases in between. CDR1 SGHNT and CDR2 YENEEA come from the germline V gene. The CDR3: CASSLDPGRPDTQYF. CDR3 coding DNA: TGTGCCAGCAGCTTAGATCCAGGGAGGCCAGATACGCAGTATTTT.

This sequence joins TRBV6-5 and TRBJ2-3; the D gene is possibly TRBD2 (5 bases). CDR1 is MNHEY, CDR2 SVGAGI, per germline. V was clipped by 2 bases and J by 10 bases, with 16 bases between them. CDR3 length: 14 amino acids. The CDR3 sequence: CASSYRTSGQAQYF. Written as DNA, the CDR3 is TGTGCCAGCAGTTACAGGACTTCGGGTCAGGCGCAGTATTTT.

This chain links TRBV6-5 with TRBJ1-5; no clear D gene. V shed 5 bases and J shed 2 bases, with 10 bases lying between them. CDR3 size: 14 residues. Germline V gives CDR1 MNHEY, CDR2 SVGAGI. CDR3 coding DNA: TGTGCCAGCAGTCCCGGTGTTCGCAATCAGCCCCAGCATTTT. Its translation: CASSPGVRNQPQHF.

The chain combines TRBV5-5 with TRBJ2-3, with TRBD2 identical over 9 bases. CDR3 size: 16 residues. CDR1 is SGHKS, CDR2 YYEKEE, per germline (reference sequence). J was trimmed by 2 bases and V by 0 bases; bases with no gene match: 4. The CDR3 loop reads CASSLALAGLTDTQYF. The CDR3 region has the DNA TGTGCCAGCAGCTTGGCTCTAGCGGGACTCACAGATACGCAGTATTTT.

The chain is built from TRBV27 and TRBJ2-7, with 7 nucleotides matching TRBD1. The germline V gene has CDR1 MNHEY and CDR2 SMNVEV (reference sequence). The CDR3 spans 13 residues. V lost 7 bases, J lost 11 bases, and 14 bases stayed unmatched. CDR3 DNA sequence: TGTGCCAGCAAGTTTCAGGGGGACGCACTGAAGTACTTC. Its translation is CASKFQGDALKYF.

This chain links TRBV11-2 with TRBJ2-2; 10 bases align to TRBD2. This CDR3 contains 15 residues. With V trimmed by 1 base and J by 5 bases, 1 base remained unmatched. The germline gives CDR1 SGHAT, CDR2 FQNNGV. CDR3 region: CASSLASGSTGELFF. The CDR3 nucleotides read TGTGCCAGCAGCTTAGCTAGCGGGAGTACCGGGGAGCTGTTTTTT. Complete variable domain (other parts from reference TRBV11-2 and TRBJ2-2): EAGVAQSPRYKIIEKRQSVAFWCNPISGHATLYWYQQILGQGPKLLIQFQNNGVVDDSQLPKDRFSAERLKGVDSTLKIQPAKLEDSAVYLCASSLASGSTGELFFGEGSRLTVL.

The chain is built from TRBV19 and TRBJ2-1; TRBD2 matches at 9 bases. The CDR3 loop spans 13 amino acids. After removal of 2 bases from V and 10 bases from J, the junction contained 3 bases not matched to a gene. Germline V gene data show CDR1 as LNHDA and CDR2 as SQIVND (reference sequence). The chain's CDR3 is CASSISGTSEQFF. The CDR3 region has the DNA TGTGCCAGTAGTATATCTGGGACTAGCGAGCAGTTCTTC.

The V call is TRBV2, the J call TRBJ2-4; 9 nucleotides line up with TRBD1. J was trimmed by 0 bases and V by 5 bases; bases with no gene match: 5. This CDR3 region has 16 residues. Germline V gene lookup returns CDR1 SNHLY and CDR2 FYNNEI. CDR3 in DNA: TGTGCCAGCAGTTGGACAGGGGTCCTAGCCAAAAACATTCAGTACTTC. It yields the protein CASSWTGVLAKNIQYF.

CDR3 amino acids: CASSPSTDTQYF. CDR3 bases: TGTGCCAGTTCCCCTAGCACAGATACGCAGTATTTT. The rearrangement joins TRBV6-5 to TRBJ2-3; D unresolved. CDR1 MNHEY and CDR2 SVGAGI come from the germline V gene. The CDR3 totals 12 residues. The V end was cut by 9 bases, the J end by 0 bases, with 7 bases between.

This clone appeared a single time. The V call is TRBV18, the J call TRBJ1-1, with 11 positions matching TRBD1. Trimming at V came to 8 bases and at J to 0 bases, leaving 5 bases not matched to a gene. The CDR3 spans 15 residues. Germline lookup yields CDR1 KGHSH and CDR2 LQKENI. CDR3 coding DNA: TGTGCCAGCCTCGGACAGGGGGCTGTGAACACTGAAGCTTTCTTT. Encoded protein: CASLGQGAVNTEAFF.

This chain links TRBV11-2 with TRBJ2-7; 7 positions agree with TRBD2. V lost 1 base to trimming and J lost 3 bases; unmatched junction nucleotides: 6. CDR3 size: 15 residues. Germline V gene sequence: CDR1 SGHAT, CDR2 FQNNGV. The CDR3 loop reads CASSLVSSGNYEQYF. The DNA for the CDR3 is TGTGCCAGCAGCTTAGTTTCGAGCGGGAACTACGAGCAGTACTTC.

The rearrangement joins TRBV5-8 to TRBJ2-3; D gene uncertain. The germline V and J ends were trimmed by 0 bases and 2 bases, with 4 bases remaining between them. The CDR3 loop spans 13 amino acids. Germline CDR1 reads SGHTS; CDR2 reads YDEGEE. Here the CDR3 reads CASSLGPTDTQYF. For the CDR3, the DNA is TGTGCCAGCAGCTTGGGGCCCACAGATACGCAGTATTTT.

The chain recombines TRBV21-1 with TRBJ2-7; TRBD1 reflects the table's D call only, with no check against the DNA. TRBV21-1 counts as a pseudogene. There are 16 residues in the CDR3. The CDR3 here is CASRPLTGHRLYEQYF. The CDR3 DNA sequence: TGTGCCAGCAGGCCCTTGACGGGACACCGCCTCTACGAGCAGTACTTC.

The chain recombines TRBV7-3 with TRBJ1-2; D is possibly TRBD1 (6 bases). Trimming pared 5 bases from V and 0 bases from J, leaving 13 bases between. The CDR3 runs to 15 residues. Germline assignment: CDR1 SGHTA and CDR2 FQGTGA. CDR3 protein: CASSPAKGANYGYTF. CDR3 sequence (DNA): TGTGCCAGCAGCCCGGCCAAGGGGGCTAACTATGGCTACACCTTC.

The rearrangement links TRBV20-1 to TRBJ1-5, with D perhaps matching TRBD1 (5 bases). The V gene lost 3 bases and the J gene lost 7 bases, with 13 bases spanning the gap. Per germline, CDR1 DFQATT and CDR2 SNEGSKA (reference sequence). This CDR3 contains 13 residues. The CDR3 is CSASSRAGQPQHF. The CDR3 DNA reads as TGCAGTGCTAGTTCCAGGGCCGGGCAGCCCCAGCATTTT.

The chain has TRBV7-2 and TRBJ2-3, with no clear D. V lost 1 base and J 0 bases, leaving 8 bases between the germline ends. The CDR3 covers 15 residues. Germline CDR1 and CDR2: SGHTA and FQGNSA. The CDR3 DNA reads TGTGCCAGCAGCTTAGTTCAGACTAGCACAGATACGCAGTATTTT. It yields the protein CASSLVQTSTDTQYF.

V and J are TRBV3-1 (or the pseudogene TRBV3-2) and TRBJ1-1, with a possible D match to TRBD1 (5 bases). The CDR3 is made up of 14 amino acids. Germline-derived CDR1 and CDR2 are LGHDT and YNNKEL (reference sequence). V was shortened by 4 bases and J by 4 bases, with 13 bases between the two germline ends. CDR3 region: CASSLTADITEAFF. The DNA of the CDR3 is TGTGCCAGCAGCCTTACCGCGGACATCACTGAAGCTTTCTTT.

CDR3 protein: CASSEALRWSDTQYF. The CDR3 DNA sequence: TGTGCCAGCAGTGAAGCGCTTCGGTGGTCGGATACGCAGTATTTT. The chain is built from TRBV6-1 and TRBJ2-3; D is undetermined. CDR1 and CDR2 from the germline V gene are MNHNS and SASEGT. V dropped 0 bases and J dropped 6 bases, with 13 bases sitting between them. The CDR3 covers 15 residues.